Presented here are 22 T cell receptor beta chains from one specimen sequenced in a study of blood T cells in healthy people across ages. PCR was performed a second time for 7 to 11 cycles using a sample-barcoded 5' primer and a J-beta primer mix. TCRdb fed the 5' RACE reads into MiXCR, producing one record per CDR3 protein. The repertoire holds roughly 500,000 distinct CDR3 sequences, about 25% seen once, with 7.5% to 9% in the top ten. The same specimen was also included in a second study, on T cells of mothers and their children.

Sequenced: blood. The receptors stem from a boy aged 5 to 17 in good health.

CDR3 in amino acids: CASSSGPWGTEAFF. CDR3 in DNA: TGTGCCAGCAGCTCAGGGCCCTGGGGAACTGAAGCTTTCTTT. This rearrangement joins TRBV7-2 to TRBJ1-1; D possibly corresponds to TRBD1 (5 bases). V was clipped by 4 bases and J by 5 bases, with 14 bases between them. Germline assignment: CDR1 SGHTA and CDR2 FQGNSA. The CDR3 extends over 14 amino acids.

The J gene is TRBJ2-5, the V gene TRBV6-6; D not resolved. Germline-derived CDR1 and CDR2 are MNHNY and SVGAGI (reference sequence). The CDR3 is 15 residues long. Trimming removed 4 bases at V and 5 bases at J, with 17 bases between. CDR3 region: CASSSYPERDETQYF. CDR3 coding DNA: TGTGCCAGCAGTTCCTACCCAGAAAGGGATGAGACCCAGTACTTC.

The V and J genes are TRBV7-2 and TRBJ1-2; D remains unclear. The CDR3 spans 14 residues. V shed 3 bases and J shed 4 bases, with 12 bases lying between them. Germline V lookup: CDR1 SGHTA, CDR2 FQGNSA. CDR3 in amino acids: CASSFPGVGYGYTF. The CDR3 DNA reads TGTGCCAGCAGCTTCCCCGGGGTTGGCTATGGCTACACCTTC.

This clonotype was observed a handful of times. The chain is built from TRBV28 and TRBJ2-6, with a tentative D call TRBD1 (6 bases). This CDR3 is built from 17 residues. V lost 6 bases and J lost 0, with 15 bases in between. CDR1 is MDHEN, CDR2 SYDVKM, per germline. The CDR3 sequence is CASRSRDTRSGANVLTF. The CDR3 DNA follows: TGTGCCAGCAGGTCTAGGGACACACGCTCTGGGGCCAACGTCCTGACTTTC.

This clonotype was detected many times. V and J are TRBV7-2 and TRBJ2-7; D is unresolved. Deletions cut 1 base from V and 2 bases from J, with 9 bases between. The CDR3 extends over 14 amino acids. Germline CDR1 reads SGHTA; CDR2 reads FQGNSA. The CDR3 region is CASSLVAGTYEQYF. The CDR3 DNA reads TGTGCCAGCAGCTTAGTGGCTGGCACCTACGAGCAGTACTTC. The variable domain in full, completed from reference TRBV7-2 and TRBJ2-7, reads GAGVSQSPSNKVTEKGKDVELRCDPISGHTALYWYRQSLGQGLEFLIYFQGNSAPDKSGLPSDRFSAERTGGSVSTLTIQRTQQEDSAVYLCASSLVAGTYEQYFGPGTRLTVT.

A few counts support this clonotype. The chain couples TRBV4-2 to TRBJ2-7, with D perhaps matching TRBD2 (6 bases). CDR3 length equals 15 residues. Germline V CDR1 and CDR2: LGHNA, YNFKEQ. Deletions cut 2 bases from V and 6 bases from J, with 17 bases between. CDR3 nucleotides: TGTGCCAGCAGCCAAATAACGACTAGGTCTGGCGAGCAGTACTTC. Its translation: CASSQITTRSGEQYF.

This clonotype was picked up a small number of times. J is TRBJ2-5 and V is TRBV7-2; tentative D call: TRBD2 (6 bases). CDR1 is SGHTA and CDR2 is FQGNSA in the germline V gene. CDR3 size: 14 residues. Trimming removed 5 bases at V and 3 bases at J, with 13 bases between. The CDR3 region is CASSPTSMEETQYF. CDR3 coding DNA: TGTGCCAGCAGCCCCACTAGCATGGAAGAGACCCAGTACTTC.

There are a few counts of this clonotype. The chain joins TRBV20-1 to TRBJ2-1; 8 bases map to TRBD2. CDR1 and CDR2 (germline): DFQATT, SNEGSKA (reference sequence). Trimming at V came to 3 bases and at J to 4 bases, leaving 11 bases not matched to a gene. This CDR3 has 16 amino acids. The CDR3 DNA is TGCAGTGCTAGGGGGGGAAGCGGGGGTCCTTACAATGAGCAGTTCTTC. It yields the protein CSARGGSGGPYNEQFF.

In its sample, this clonotype was seen a few times. The gene calls are TRBV4-3 and TRBJ1-2; tentative D call: TRBD1 (5 bases). Germline V CDR1 and CDR2: LGHNA, YSLEER. The V end was cut by 8 bases, the J end by 1 base, with 11 bases between. This CDR3 is built from 13 residues. This CDR3 reads CASSRGHNYGYTF. CDR3 coding DNA: TGCGCCAGCTCTAGGGGCCATAACTATGGCTACACCTTC.

Only a few counts were recorded for this clonotype. The CDR3 is CASSQGPRGDGEKLFF. CDR3 coding DNA: TGCGCCAGCAGCCAAGGCCCTCGGGGCGACGGGGAAAAACTGTTTTTT. J is TRBJ1-4 and V is TRBV4-3, with D perhaps TRBD1 (5 bases). The CDR3 is 16 amino acids. Trimming took 1 base from V and 8 from J, leaving 17 bases between them. In germline, CDR1 is LGHNA, CDR2 YSLEER.

This clonotype appeared a few times. The chain carries TRBV29-1 and TRBJ2-1, with TRBD2 matching 7 bases. The V gene's germline CDR1 is SQVTM and CDR2 ANQGSEA. This CDR3 comprises 13 residues. The ends lost 7 bases at V and 0 bases at J; junction bases unmatched: 3. The CDR3 DNA reads TGCAGCGACGGGGGGAGCTCCTACAATGAGCAGTTCTTC. Encoded protein: CSDGGSSYNEQFF.

V usage is TRBV29-1 and J usage is TRBJ2-7, with 9 bases fitting TRBD1. CDR3 length equals 18 residues. CDR1 and CDR2 from the germline V gene are SQVTM and ANQGSEA. The CDR3 sequence: CRVVGGQGKTPRAYEQYF. CDR3 coding DNA: TGCAGAGTGGTGGGGGGACAGGGAAAAACTCCGAGGGCCTACGAGCAGTACTTC.

The chain joins TRBV20-1 to TRBJ2-5; 11 nucleotides match TRBD2. The end of the DNA is better explained by TRBJ2-1, so the J call may be wrong. Germline V CDR1 and CDR2: DFQATT, SNEGSKA (reference sequence). The CDR3 is 15 amino acids. CDR3 in amino acids: CSARAQTSGKEEQFF. The CDR3 DNA sequence: TGCAGTGCTAGAGCCCAGACTAGCGGGAAAGAGGAGCAGTTCTTC.

The chain carries TRBV6-4 and TRBJ2-1; TRBD1 matches 12 bases. V lost 6 bases to trimming and J lost 8 bases; unmatched junction nucleotides: 8. Germline-derived CDR1 and CDR2 are MRHNA and SNTAGT. The CDR3 has 15 amino acids. This chain's CDR3 is CASSMGQGATDEQFF. The CDR3 bases are TGTGCCAGCAGCATGGGACAGGGGGCGACGGATGAGCAGTTCTTC.

This chain links TRBV12-3 or TRBV12-4 with TRBJ1-1; 7 bases map to TRBD1. With 6 bases clipped from V and 0 bases from J, the junction kept 7 bases outside the gene matches. This CDR3 is 15 amino acids long. CDR3 protein: CASRGQKQMNTEAFF. Here the CDR3 DNA reads TGTGCCAGCAGGGGACAGAAGCAGATGAACACTGAAGCTTTCTTT.

The chain links TRBV7-2 to TRBJ2-5; D not resolved. Germline loops: CDR1 SGHTA, CDR2 FQGNSA. V dropped 2 bases and J dropped 0 bases, with 10 bases sitting between them. This CDR3 has 15 amino acids. This CDR3 reads CASSLSTLYQETQYF. The CDR3 DNA reads TGTGCCAGCAGCTTATCAACCTTGTACCAAGAGACCCAGTACTTC.

The rearrangement joins TRBV24-1 to TRBJ2-5; D gene ambiguous. The end of the DNA is better explained by TRBJ2-1, so the J call may be wrong. This CDR3 contains 15 residues. Germline-derived CDR1 and CDR2 are KGHDR and SFDVKD. This chain's CDR3 is CATSSYLSSTDEQFF. Here the CDR3 DNA reads TGTGCCACCAGTTCCTACCTATCTTCTACCGATGAGCAGTTCTTC.

V is TRBV12-5 and J is TRBJ2-1, with D unresolved. From germline, CDR1 is LGHNT and CDR2 FRNRAP. The V gene lost 5 bases and the J gene lost 5 bases, with 10 bases spanning the gap. CDR3 length: 13 residues. CDR3 sequence: CASGIGNDNEQFF. As DNA, the CDR3 is TGTGCTAGTGGTATAGGTAACGACAATGAGCAGTTCTTC.

The chain has TRBV5-1 and TRBJ2-5; 7 positions match TRBD1. This CDR3 is 16 amino acids long. CDR1 is SGHRS, CDR2 YFSETQ, per germline. V was clipped by 1 base and J by 2 bases; unmatched bases: 8. The CDR3 nucleotides read TGCGCCAGCAGCTTGTCGGGACAGACCATTCAAGAGACCCAGTACTTC. The encoded protein is CASSLSGQTIQETQYF.

The chain employs TRBV29-1 and TRBJ2-7, with 7 positions matching TRBD1. Per germline, CDR1 SQVTM and CDR2 ANQGSEA. V lost 7 bases, J lost 0 bases, and 6 bases stayed unmatched. The CDR3 sequence is 13 residues long. The CDR3 nucleotides read TGCAGCGCTATGACAGGGAGCTCCTACGAGCAGTACTTC. This translates into CSAMTGSSYEQYF.

The chain uses TRBV5-1 and TRBJ2-5; D is possibly TRBD1 or TRBD2 (5 bases each). In germline, CDR1 is SGHRS, CDR2 YFSETQ. The V gene lost 0 bases and the J gene lost 7 bases, with 16 bases spanning the gap. This CDR3 spans 15 amino acids. The DNA for the CDR3 is TGCGCCAGCAGCTTGGGAGGGACGGAAAGAGGGACCCAGTACTTC. This codes for CASSLGGTERGTQYF.

Remarks on this clonotype: The junction departs from germline at one end; a sequencing error may be responsible. The chain employs TRBV6-5 and TRBJ1-1, with D maybe TRBD1 (5 bases). Germline CDR1 and CDR2: MNHEY and SVGAGI. This CDR3 contains 14 residues. The CDR3 loop is CASSYGALNTEAFF. For the CDR3, the DNA is TGCGCCAGCAGTTACGGGGCCCTGAACACTGAAGCTTTCTTT.